A single sample is the source of the 27 T cell receptor beta chains below, sequenced in a study of T cells in Graves' hyperthyroidism and ophthalmopathy. TCR beta CDR3 region amplification was performed from RNA transcripts. HTBI primers drove first-round RT-PCR of the TCR CDR3. TCRdb called the multiplex PCR reads again in MiXCR, with one record for every CDR3 protein. The table shows 530,000 or so distinct CDR3 sequences, with 17% occurring only once. Sequencing was performed on blood. These receptors were obtained from a woman aged 18-29 years with Graves' ophthalmopathy.

This clonotype was counted between two and nine times. This sequence joins TRBV19 and TRBJ1-1; no firm D call. CDR3 length: 15 amino acids. CDR1 is LNHDA, CDR2 SQIVND, per germline (reference sequence). Between the trimmed V and J ends, which lost 4 bases and 0 bases, there was a span of 12 bases. The CDR3 spells CASSTSGFMNTEAFF. The CDR3 DNA sequence: TGTGCCAGTAGTACCTCGGGCTTTATGAACACTGAAGCTTTCTTT. Full variable domain (outside the CDR3, taken from reference TRBV19 and TRBJ1-1): DGGITQSPKYLFRKEGQNVTLSCEQNLNHDAMYWYRQDPGQGLRLIYYSQIVNDFQKGDIAEGYSVSREKKESFPLTVTSAQKNPTAFYLCASSTSGFMNTEAFFGQGTRLTVV.

This rearrangement joins TRBV19 to TRBJ2-1, with 8 bases matching TRBD2. The CDR3 has 16 amino acids. V lost 1 base and J lost 3; bases outside the gene matches: 5. Germline loops: CDR1 LNHDA, CDR2 SQIVND (reference sequence). DNA for the CDR3: TGTGCCAGTAGTATAGGGACGGGAGGGCGCTACAATGAGCAGTTCTTC. As protein: CASSIGTGGRYNEQFF.

On this clonotype: A much larger clone sits a single nucleotide away, making a read error possible. The chain combines TRBV6-2 or TRBV6-3 with TRBJ1-2, with unresolved D. V lost 6 bases, J lost 1 base, and 15 bases lay in between. Germline-derived CDR1 and CDR2 are MNHEY and SVGEGT. CDR3 size: 15 residues. CDR3 nucleotide sequence: TGTGCCAGCAGGCCCGAGGTGGCTCATAACTATGGCTACACCTTC. Protein: CASRPEVAHNYGYTF.

This clonotype was observed a handful of times. The V gene is TRBV28, the J gene TRBJ2-1; possibly TRBD2 for D (5 bases). Germline V CDR1 and CDR2: MDHEN, SYDVKM. Trimming took 1 base from V and 11 from J, leaving 9 bases between them. The CDR3 is made up of 12 amino acids. CDR3 amino acids: CASSLSWTQQFF. Here the CDR3 DNA reads TGTGCCAGCAGTTTATCATGGACTCAGCAGTTCTTC.

The table lists this clonotype with a few counts. The chain couples TRBV10-3 to TRBJ1-2; D remains ambiguous. This CDR3 is built from 15 residues. Germline V CDR1 and CDR2: ENHRY, SYGVKD. With 0 bases removed from V and 1 base from J, the gap between germline ends came to 9 bases. CDR3 in amino acids: CAISESSRSNYGYTF. As DNA, the CDR3 is TGTGCCATCAGTGAGTCTAGCAGGAGTAACTATGGCTACACCTTC.

The table lists this clonotype with many counts. The V and J genes are TRBV3-1 and TRBJ2-7, with 8 bases that match TRBD2. Losses at the gene ends were 1 base for V and 2 bases for J; bases not matched to a gene: 4. Germline assignment: CDR1 LGHDT and CDR2 YNNKEL (reference sequence). The CDR3 is made up of 15 amino acids. DNA for the CDR3: TGTGCCAGCAGCCAAGGAATTAGCGGGACCTACGAGCAGTACTTC. It is translated as CASSQGISGTYEQYF.

Only a few counts were recorded for this clonotype. V usage is TRBV4-2 and J usage is TRBJ2-7; perhaps D is TRBD1 or TRBD2 (7 bases each). CDR1 and CDR2 (germline): LGHNA, YNFKEQ. Deletions cut 6 bases from V and 3 bases from J, with 18 bases between. This CDR3 spans 15 amino acids. This chain's CDR3 is CASRLRQGGGYEQYF. CDR3 bases: TGTGCCAGCAGGCTTCGACAGGGAGGGGGCTACGAGCAGTACTTC.

This clonotype was found a few times. The rearrangement uses TRBV4-3 and TRBJ2-7, with TRBD2 matching 10 bases. V was clipped by 0 bases and J by 1 base; unmatched bases: 6. The germline V gene encodes CDR1 LGHNA and CDR2 YSLEER. There are 17 residues in the CDR3. CDR3 nucleotides: TGCGCCAGCAGCCAAGACCCCCCTAGCGGGAGTTCCTACGAGCAGTACTTC. Its translation is CASSQDPPSGSSYEQYF.

The rearrangement joins TRBV29-1 to TRBJ1-2; perhaps TRBD1 as D (6 bases). In germline, CDR1 is SQVTM, CDR2 ANQGSEA. The CDR3 is 16 amino acids. Trimming cost V 0 bases and J 4 bases, with 18 bases left between them. CDR3 nucleotides: TGCAGCGTTGAAGACGGACTGGGGGGGCGCCTCTATGGCTACACCTTC. This sequence encodes CSVEDGLGGRLYGYTF.

This rearrangement joins TRBV4-2 to TRBJ2-1; 9 bases are a match to TRBD2. With 4 bases clipped from V and 0 bases from J, the junction kept 10 bases outside the gene matches. The V gene's germline CDR1 is LGHNA and CDR2 YNFKEQ. The CDR3 length is 18 residues. The CDR3 region is CASSLTAAGGSSYNEQFF. The CDR3 nucleotides read TGTGCCAGCAGCCTAACTGCGGCGGGGGGGAGCTCCTACAATGAGCAGTTCTTC.

This clonotype occurred many times. At one of its ends the junction is not consistent with the germline gene, which may arise from a read error. The rearrangement uses TRBV27 and TRBJ1-2, with 8 bases that match TRBD1. The CDR3 totals 15 residues. CDR1 and CDR2 from the germline V gene are MNHEY and SMNVEV (reference sequence). The CDR3 loop is CASSFRQGTVYAYTF. As DNA, the CDR3 is TGTGCCAGCAGTTTTCGACAGGGGACCGTCTATGCCTACACCTTC.

This clonotype was counted many times. The rearrangement joins TRBV29-1 to TRBJ1-1; D may be TRBD1 (5 bases). In germline, CDR1 is SQVTM, CDR2 ANQGSEA. There are 14 residues in the CDR3. Trimming took 4 bases from V and 10 from J, leaving 22 bases between them. The CDR3 nucleotides read TGCAGCGTTGGCAGTGGGGGAGTAAGCCAAGGAGCTTTCTTT. Its translation: CSVGSGGVSQGAFF.

V gene TRBV5-4 combines with J gene TRBJ1-2, with 9 bases matching TRBD1. Germline assignment: CDR1 SGHNT and CDR2 YYREEE (reference sequence). CDR3 length: 17 residues. The ends lost 4 bases at V and 1 base at J; junction bases unmatched: 11. CDR3: CASSGKGQGPVNYGYTF. CDR3 in DNA: TGTGCCAGCAGCGGGAAAGGACAGGGGCCGGTTAACTATGGCTACACCTTC. Combining the CDR3 with reference TRBV5-4 and TRBJ1-2 gives the whole variable domain ETGVTQSPTHLIKTRGQQVTLRCSSQSGHNTVSWYQQALGQGPQFIFQYYREEENGRGNFPPRFSGLQFPNYSSELNVNALELDDSALYLCASSGKGQGPVNYGYTFGSGTRLTVV.

This clonotype was detected many times. This rearrangement joins TRBV11-2 to TRBJ1-1; TRBD1 agrees at 8 bases. The CDR3 is 17 amino acids. The V segment lost 6 bases and the J segment 3 bases; nucleotides outside the gene matches: 15. Germline CDR1 and CDR2: SGHAT and FQNNGV. DNA of the CDR3: TGTGCCAGCAGGCTCCCGGGCAGGGGGCGTAAGGACACTGAAGCTTTCTTT. It yields the protein CASRLPGRGRKDTEAFF.

The chain has TRBV2 and TRBJ2-5; the D gene is possibly TRBD2 (6 bases). The CDR3 is made up of 16 amino acids. CDR1 is SNHLY, CDR2 FYNNEI, per germline. Trimming stripped 5 bases from V and 5 bases from J, with 21 bases between. CDR3 bases: TGTGCCAGCAGTCAAGACCTAGCGAGGAGACGTGAGACCCAGTACTTC. Translated: CASSQDLARRRETQYF.

This clonotype was found many times. V is TRBV3-1 and J is TRBJ1-2; D call uncertain. CDR1 and CDR2 from the germline V gene are LGHDT and YNNKEL (reference sequence). This CDR3 is built from 16 residues. V was shortened by 0 bases and J by 5 bases, with 16 bases between the two germline ends. The chain's CDR3 is CASSQDWAGLPYGYTF. CDR3 DNA: TGTGCCAGCAGCCAAGATTGGGCAGGATTGCCTTATGGCTACACCTTC. Supplemented by reference TRBV3-1 and TRBJ1-2, the full variable domain reads DTAVSQTPKYLVTQMGNDKSIKCEQNLGHDTMYWYKQDSKKFLKIMFSYNNKELIINETVPNRFSPKSPDKAHLNLHINSLELGDSAVYFCASSQDWAGLPYGYTFGSGTRLTVV.

This clonotype has ten or more counts. This sequence joins TRBV12-3 or TRBV12-4 and TRBJ2-7; 7 nucleotides align to TRBD1. The CDR3 has 14 amino acids. J lost 3 bases, V lost 6 bases, and 8 bases had no gene match. CDR3 coding DNA: TGTGCCAGCAGCCCAGACAGGGCACGCTACGAGCAGTACTTC. It is translated as CASSPDRARYEQYF.

Only a few counts were recorded for this clonotype. The chain links TRBV6-9 to TRBJ1-2, with TRBD1 matching 7 bases. Germline V gives CDR1 MNHGY, CDR2 SVAAGI. This CDR3 region has 14 residues. The V and J ends lost 10 bases and 0 bases, in that order; junction bases with no gene match: 8. The DNA for the CDR3 is TGTGCCACCCTCGGGGACAGCACTAACTATGGCTACACCTTC. It codes for CATLGDSTNYGYTF.

There are a few counts of this clonotype. V and J are TRBV20-1 and TRBJ1-6; D is unclear. V was shortened by 2 bases and J by 0 bases, with 11 bases between the two germline ends. CDR3 length equals 16 residues. CDR1 DFQATT and CDR2 SNEGSKA come from the germline V gene (reference sequence). The CDR3 DNA sequence: TGCAGTGCTAGACCAGGCAGTAGCTCCTATAATTCACCCCTCCACTTT. It is translated as CSARPGSSSYNSPLHF.

This clonotype was counted many times. The gene calls are TRBV7-2 and TRBJ2-7, with TRBD2 matching 8 bases. V was clipped by 0 bases and J by 0 bases; unmatched bases: 4. The CDR3 sequence is 16 residues long. From germline, CDR1 is SGHTA and CDR2 FQGNSA. Here the CDR3 reads CASSLAPSGLSYEQYF. DNA for the CDR3: TGTGCCAGCAGCTTAGCGCCTAGCGGGCTCTCCTACGAGCAGTACTTC. Together with reference TRBV7-2 and TRBJ2-7, the CDR3 gives the full variable domain: GAGVSQSPSNKVTEKGKDVELRCDPISGHTALYWYRQSLGQGLEFLIYFQGNSAPDKSGLPSDRFSAERTGGSVSTLTIQRTQQEDSAVYLCASSLAPSGLSYEQYFGPGTRLTVT.

The chain combines TRBV4-1 with TRBJ1-2, with TRBD1 identical over 9 bases. The CDR3 has 13 residues. The V and J ends lost 7 bases and 7 bases, in that order; junction bases with no gene match: 7. CDR1 MGHRA and CDR2 YSYEKL come from the germline V gene. The CDR3 DNA follows: TGCGCCAGCATTGAGGGACAGGGCTCTGGCTACACCTTC. Protein sequence: CASIEGQGSGYTF.

This clonotype has just a few counts. This chain joins TRBV5-1 and TRBJ1-6, with TRBD1 identical over 7 bases. Germline V gives CDR1 SGHRS, CDR2 YFSETQ. The V gene end was trimmed by 5 bases and the J gene end by 8 bases; junction bases not matched to a gene: 4. This CDR3 region has 13 residues. The CDR3: CASRPGTDSPLHF. The CDR3 bases are TGCGCCAGCAGGCCCGGGACAGATTCACCCCTCCACTTT.

This clonotype was detected ten times or more. V is TRBV2 and J is TRBJ1-5, with no clear D. The CDR3 has 14 amino acids. CDR1 is SNHLY and CDR2 is FYNNEI in the germline V gene. The V end was cut by 0 bases, the J end by 4 bases, with 7 bases between. The CDR3 protein is CASSEASRNQPQHF. CDR3 sequence (DNA): TGTGCCAGCAGTGAAGCGAGCCGAAATCAGCCCCAGCATTTT. The full variable domain, rest sourced from reference TRBV2 and TRBJ1-5, is EPEVTQTPSHQVTQMGQEVILRCVPISNHLYFYWYRQILGQKVEFLVSFYNNEISEKSEIFDDQFSVERPDGSNFTLKIRSTKLEDSAMYFCASSEASRNQPQHFGDGTRLSIL.

The J gene is TRBJ1-5, the V gene TRBV25-1, with D perhaps matching TRBD1 (5 bases). This CDR3 contains 14 residues. V gave up 5 bases and J gave up 10 bases, with 18 bases separating them. Germline V gene lookup returns CDR1 MGHDK and CDR2 SYGVNS. The CDR3 protein is CASSRREGAEPQHF. DNA for the CDR3: TGTGCCAGCAGTCGGCGGGAAGGGGCGGAACCCCAGCATTTT.

Ten or more counts support this clonotype. V and J are TRBV11-2 and TRBJ2-1, with 16 bases that match TRBD2. Germline V gene sequence: CDR1 SGHAT, CDR2 FQNNGV. The ends lost 5 bases at V and 7 bases at J; junction bases unmatched: 5. The CDR3 length is 16 residues. The CDR3: CASSTQGLAGGNEQFF. The CDR3 nucleotides read TGTGCCAGCAGCACTCAGGGACTAGCGGGAGGGAATGAGCAGTTCTTC.

This clonotype has a count of ten or more. This rearrangement joins TRBV7-8 to TRBJ1-1; the D is unclear. The V gene's germline CDR1 is SGHVS and CDR2 FQNEAQ. Trimming cost V 1 base and J 0 bases, with 9 bases left between them. The CDR3 consists of 15 residues. The CDR3, as DNA: TGTGCCAGCAGCTTAGTCACACCGCTGAACACTGAAGCTTTCTTT. It specifies CASSLVTPLNTEAFF.

This clonotype has a count of ten or more. The V and J genes are TRBV12-3 or TRBV12-4 and TRBJ2-7; 7 bases are a match to TRBD2. Trimming took 1 base from V and 0 from J; bases not matched to a gene: 9. The CDR3 runs to 17 residues. Written as DNA, the CDR3 is TGTGCCAGCAGTTTAGTTTGGGGGGGGTACAGCTCCTACGAGCAGTACTTC. Its protein product is CASSLVWGGYSSYEQYF.